The clone carrying this TCR beta chain was detected a few times. These data belong to a study of blood T cell repertoires in COVID-19. The repertoire was sequenced with immunoSEQ multiplex PCR; TCRdb's copy has only in-frame clones and lacks some. The repertoire includes more than 300,000 clones, around 91% of them detected once, and less than 3.5% sits in the top ten. The V gene lost 9 bases and the J gene lost 4 bases, with 13 bases spanning the gap. Germline V gene lookup returns CDR1 LNHDA and CDR2 SQIVND (reference sequence). The CDR3 spans 13 residues. Sequenced material: peripheral blood. The receptor's source is a woman younger than 30 who had recovered from COVID-19. The chain has TRBV19 and TRBJ1-3, with D perhaps matching TRBD1 (5 bases). The CDR3 DNA follows: TGTGCCAGCACCCAAGGGGTCGGAAACACCATATATTTT. Translating gives CASTQGVGNTIYF.